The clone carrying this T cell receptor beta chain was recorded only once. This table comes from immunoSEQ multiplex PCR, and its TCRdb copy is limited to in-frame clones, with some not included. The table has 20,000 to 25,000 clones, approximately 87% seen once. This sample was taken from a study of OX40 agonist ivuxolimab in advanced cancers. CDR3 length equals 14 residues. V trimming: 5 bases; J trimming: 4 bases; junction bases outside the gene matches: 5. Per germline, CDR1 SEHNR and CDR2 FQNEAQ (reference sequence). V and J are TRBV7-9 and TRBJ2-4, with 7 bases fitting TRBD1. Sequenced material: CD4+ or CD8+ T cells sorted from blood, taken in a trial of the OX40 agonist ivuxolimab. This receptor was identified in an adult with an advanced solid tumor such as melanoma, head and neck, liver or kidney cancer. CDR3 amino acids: CASSGPGQKNIQYF. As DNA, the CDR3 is TGTGCCAGCAGCGGGCCGGGACAGAAAAACATTCAGTACTTC.